These 17 T cell receptor beta chains originate from one sample sequenced in a study of vaccination effects on CD4 cells after COVID-19. Their specific antigens are unknown. The protocol was immunoSEQ multiplex PCR, while the TCRdb copy is restricted to in-frame clones and leaves out a portion. This sample carries about 64,000 clones, 70% to 85% of them seen once, and the ten largest clones take 20% to 25%. Culturing for about 9 days preceded CD4+ T cell isolation. The sequencing used CD4+ T cells from PBMCs cultured without peptide, collected before COVID-19 vaccination. The receptors shown here come from a human donor who had a prior SARS-CoV-2 infection.

V usage is TRBV18 and J usage is TRBJ1-2; TRBD1 matches at 7 bases. Germline CDR1 and CDR2: KGHSH and LQKENI. Trimming removed 4 bases from V and 8 bases from J; junction bases left unmatched: 4. This CDR3 contains 12 residues. In nucleotides, the CDR3 is TGTGCCAGCTCACTGAGGGGGCAGGGCTACACCTTC. The encoded protein is CASSLRGQGYTF.

This rearrangement joins TRBV7-9 to TRBJ1-2; D unclear. The V gene lost 0 bases and the J gene lost 2 bases, with 4 bases spanning the gap. Germline V gene data show CDR1 as SEHNR and CDR2 as FQNEAQ (reference sequence). The CDR3 has 13 residues. CDR3 sequence (DNA): TGTGCCAGCAGCTTAGCAGGGAACTATGGCTACACCTTC. The encoded protein is CASSLAGNYGYTF.

This chain links TRBV6-5 with TRBJ2-3; D gene uncertain. The germline gives CDR1 MNHEY, CDR2 SVGAGI. CDR3 length: 13 amino acids. V lost 6 bases and J lost 4, with 11 bases in between. CDR3 in amino acids: CASSKDGSDTQYF. In DNA, the CDR3 is TGTGCCAGCAGCAAGGACGGATCAGATACGCAGTATTTT.

The CDR3 DNA reads TGCGCCAGCCGCCAGGGGCTCACGACTAATGAAAAACTGTTTTTT. This encodes CASRQGLTTNEKLFF. This chain links TRBV5-1 with TRBJ1-4; TRBD1 might be the D (6 bases). Trimming removed 7 bases from V and 2 bases from J, with 15 bases in between. This CDR3 comprises 15 residues. Germline V gene sequence: CDR1 SGHRS, CDR2 YFSETQ.

This clone was found a few times. The V gene is TRBV11-1, the J gene TRBJ1-1, with a possible D match to TRBD1 (5 bases). Germline CDR1 reads SGHAT; CDR2 reads FQDESV (reference sequence). The CDR3 is 15 amino acids. V was clipped by 2 bases and J by 1 base, with 11 bases between them. The CDR3 protein is CASSLFGAENTEAFF. CDR3 sequence (DNA): TGTGCCAGCAGCTTATTTGGGGCGGAGAACACTGAAGCTTTCTTT.

V gene TRBV12-3 or TRBV12-4 combines with J gene TRBJ1-5; D is ambiguous. The CDR3 contains 12 residues. The ends were cut back, 5 bases at V and 3 bases at J, with 5 bases in the middle. In DNA, the CDR3 is TGTGCCAGCAGTAGAGACAATCAGCCCCAGCATTTT. Its protein is CASSRDNQPQHF.

J is TRBJ2-5 and V is TRBV6-6, with a possible D match to TRBD2 (6 bases). The V and J ends lost 6 bases and 1 base respectively, with 12 bases between them. Germline values: CDR1 MNHNY, CDR2 SVGAGI (reference sequence). The CDR3 covers 14 residues. CDR3 amino acids: CASRDLAFQETQYF. Here the CDR3 DNA reads TGTGCCAGCAGGGATCTAGCGTTCCAAGAGACCCAGTACTTC.

V and J are TRBV5-1 and TRBJ2-7; D possibly corresponds to TRBD1 (6 bases). Trimming removed 0 bases from V and 5 bases from J, with 15 bases in between. The germline V gene encodes CDR1 SGHRS and CDR2 YFSETQ. The CDR3 contains 15 residues. CDR3 protein: CASSLADSKVHEQYF. CDR3 sequence (DNA): TGCGCCAGCAGCTTGGCGGACAGCAAGGTCCACGAGCAGTACTTC.

This clone was observed a handful of times. The chain carries TRBV5-1 and TRBJ2-5; 13 bases are shared with TRBD2. The junction had 8 bases not matched to a gene; V was cut back by 4 bases and J by 5 bases. CDR1 is SGHRS, CDR2 YFSETQ, per germline. The CDR3 length is 16 residues. In DNA form, the CDR3 reads TGCGCCAGCAGCCAGGGGACTAGCGGGGCGGGGGAGACCCAGTACTTC. It yields the protein CASSQGTSGAGETQYF.

This sequence joins TRBV5-1 and TRBJ1-2; TRBD1 might be the D (5 bases). Trimming shortened V by 0 bases and J by 5 bases, and 17 bases separated the two germline ends. Germline V gene lookup returns CDR1 SGHRS and CDR2 YFSETQ. The CDR3 is 16 amino acids. CDR3 sequence reads: CASSLVFPDKEYGYTF. The DNA of the CDR3 is TGCGCCAGCAGCTTGGTATTCCCGGACAAAGAATATGGCTACACCTTC. Full variable domain (remainder filled in from reference TRBV5-1 and TRBJ1-2): KAGVTQTPRYLIKTRGQQVTLSCSPISGHRSVSWYQQTPGQGLQFLFEYFSETQRNKGNFPGRFSGRQFSNSRSEMNVSTLELGDSALYLCASSLVFPDKEYGYTFGSGTRLTVV.

V gene TRBV2 combines with J gene TRBJ1-5, with D possibly being TRBD1 (5 bases). V lost 6 bases to trimming and J lost 6 bases, with 15 bases between them. Germline loops: CDR1 SNHLY, CDR2 FYNNEI. The CDR3 contains 14 residues. The CDR3 protein is CASSKDIGTQPQHF. CDR3 nucleotides: TGTGCCAGCAGCAAAGATATAGGGACTCAGCCCCAGCATTTT.

The chain employs TRBV5-1 and TRBJ1-3, with D perhaps matching TRBD1 (5 bases). Germline CDR1 reads SGHRS; CDR2 reads YFSETQ. This CDR3 comprises 16 residues. V was cut by 4 bases and J by 0 bases, with 14 bases left in between. CDR3 residues: CASSQRFTGSGNTIYF. For the CDR3, the DNA is TGCGCCAGCAGCCAGCGTTTTACAGGCTCTGGAAACACCATATATTTT.

The genes are TRBV9 and TRBJ2-7; 13 bases align to TRBD2. This CDR3 spans 15 amino acids. Germline assignment: CDR1 SGDLS and CDR2 YYNGEE. V dropped 4 bases and J dropped 6; count of bases not matched to a gene: 7. The CDR3 loop is CASSPGLAGDGEQYF. The CDR3 region has the DNA TGTGCCAGCAGCCCTGGACTAGCGGGAGACGGCGAGCAGTACTTC.

The V call is TRBV30, the J call TRBJ2-1; 10 bases agree with TRBD2. Germline V CDR1 and CDR2: GTSNPN, SVGIG (reference sequence). This CDR3 comprises 16 residues. V lost 4 bases to trimming and J lost 7 bases; unmatched junction nucleotides: 13. The DNA of the CDR3 is TGTGCCTGGACACACCTCAGCGGGGGGGCCCTAAATGAGCAGTTCTTC. Encoded protein: CAWTHLSGGALNEQFF.

The chain joins TRBV7-2 to TRBJ1-2; D is unresolved. V was pared by 0 bases and J by 2 bases, with 10 bases between. Germline V CDR1 and CDR2: SGHTA, FQGNSA. The CDR3 loop spans 15 amino acids. The CDR3 loop reads CASSLALTQNYGYTF. CDR3 coding DNA: TGTGCCAGCAGCTTAGCCCTCACACAGAACTATGGCTACACCTTC. Based on the CDR3 plus reference TRBV7-2 and TRBJ1-2, the full variable domain is GAGVSQSPSNKVTEKGKDVELRCDPISGHTALYWYRQSLGQGLEFLIYFQGNSAPDKSGLPSDRFSAERTGGSVSTLTIQRTQQEDSAVYLCASSLALTQNYGYTFGSGTRLTVV.

The chain employs TRBV9 and TRBJ2-3; D is unclear. This CDR3 comprises 17 residues. V was shortened by 0 bases and J by 0 bases, with 14 bases between the two germline ends. Germline CDR1 and CDR2: SGDLS and YYNGEE. CDR3 sequence reads: CASSVEGLRGSTDTQYF. Here the CDR3 DNA reads TGTGCCAGCAGCGTAGAGGGCTTGCGCGGTAGCACAGATACGCAGTATTTT. The full variable domain, rest sourced from reference TRBV9 and TRBJ2-3, is DSGVTQTPKHLITATGQRVTLRCSPRSGDLSVYWYQQSLDQGLQFLIQYYNGEERAKGNILERFSAQQFPDLHSELNLSSLELGDSALYFCASSVEGLRGSTDTQYFGPGTRLTVL.

This clone has a handful of counts. One end of the junction varies from germline; a read error may be responsible. The chain uses TRBV7-7 and TRBJ1-5; D gene ambiguous. This CDR3 contains 13 residues. From germline, CDR1 is SSHAT and CDR2 FNYEAQ (reference sequence). The CDR3 DNA is TGTGCTAGCAGCTCCGACGTAGGTCAGCCCCAGCATTTT. It is translated as CASSSDVGQPQHF. Full variable domain (missing parts from reference TRBV7-7 and TRBJ1-5): GAGVSQSPRYKVTKRGQDVTLRCDPISSHATLYWYQQALGQGPEFLTYFNYEAQPDKSGLPSDRFSAERPEGSISTLTIQRTEQRDSAMYRCASSSDVGQPQHFGDGTRLSIL.